Sequencing of this T cell receptor beta chain was carried out in a study of cytomegalovirus exposure and HLA in healthy donors. At the level of the study: Of a few hundred genotyped donors, roughly 81% grouped in the Caucasian-associated ancestry cluster.

A multiplex PCR was run with 60 Vbeta primers and 13 Jbeta primers. The table came from immunoSEQ multiplex PCR; TCRdb's copy has only in-frame clones and leaves some out. The repertoire holds fewer than 200,000 clones, around 88% seen once, with about 0.9% in the top ten. Trimming removed 3 bases from V and 6 bases from J, with 5 bases in between. This CDR3 spans 11 amino acids. Germline V lookup: CDR1 MNHEY, CDR2 SMNVEV (reference sequence). About this clone itself: Its antigen is unknown.

Findings of the study overall: Later analysis found that TCR beta chains associated with HLA were more clonally expanded than other, equally common chains.

Sequencing was carried out using PBMCs. The TCR originated in a young woman in good health and CMV-seronegative. The genes are TRBV27 and TRBJ1-1; unclear D gene. DNA for the CDR3: TGTGCCAGCAGTTTCGGGGCTGAAGCTTTCTTT. Translated, it gives CASSFGAEAFF.